The 32 T cell receptor beta chains presented below share a single source sample, sequenced in a study of T cell clonality in common variable immunodeficiency. Study results and caveats: In common variable immunodeficiency, TCR beta chains reportedly carried fewer deletions and N-nucleotide insertions.

Some clones are missing from TCRdb's copy, which holds only in-frame ones; the method was immunoSEQ multiplex PCR. The sample yields approximately 30,000 clones, without any singletons. Antigen specificity for these receptors is unknown. Sequencing input: peripheral blood mononuclear cells. These receptor sequences come from a human donor with common variable immunodeficiency.

About this clone itself: The CDR3 extends 3 residues past the end of the read, so its final part is completed from the germline J gene. The chain uses TRBV16 and TRBJ1-2; TRBD1 is a possible D gene (5 bases). The V gene's germline CDR1 is KGHSY and CDR2 FQNENV. V was pared by 2 bases and J by 1 base, with 11 bases between. This CDR3 region has 15 residues. The chain's CDR3 is CASSQRSQVNYGYTF. CDR3 DNA, as far as it was read: TGTGCCAGCAGCCAAAGATCACAGGTTAACTATGGC.

In its sample, this clone was seen a few times. The sequenced CDR3 bases are TGCAGCGTCCCGGACAGGACGCTCACAGATACG. Translation gives CSVPDRTLTDT. The full CDR3 sequence reads CSVPDRTLTDTQYF. V and J are TRBV29-1 and TRBJ2-3, with TRBD1 identical over 7 bases. The CDR3 end lies 3 residues beyond the end of the read and is filled in from the germline J gene. This CDR3 has 14 residues. Per germline, CDR1 SQVTM and CDR2 ANQGSEA. The V and J ends lost 6 bases and 2 bases, in that order; junction bases with no gene match: 8.

To note about this clone: Read data end 3 residues before the CDR3 end; the end is taken from the germline J gene. This chain connects TRBV19 to TRBJ2-1, with 11 bases fitting TRBD2. J gave up 8 bases and V 6 bases, and 12 bases lay outside the gene matches. CDR1 and CDR2 from the germline V gene are LNHDA and SQIVND (reference sequence). The CDR3 has 16 amino acids. Incomplete CDR3 DNA: TGTGCCAGTAGGGTTGGTAGCGGGAGGGCCGGTGATGAG. The encoded protein is CASRVGSGRAGDE. The CDR3 in its entirety is CASRVGSGRAGDEQFF.

This clone was counted between two and nine times. The read stops 3 residues short of the end of the CDR3; the missing end is completed from the germline J gene. V gene TRBV2 combines with J gene TRBJ2-1; D perhaps matches TRBD2 (5 bases). Trimming took off 8 bases at V and 8 bases at J, with 13 bases between the two ends. Germline-derived CDR1 and CDR2 are SNHLY and FYNNEI. The CDR3 runs to 12 residues. CDR3 sequence: CASVRNSDEQFF. CDR3 DNA, as far as it was read: TGTGCCAGCGTTAGGAATAGCGATGAG. Variable domain in full (rest from reference TRBV2 and TRBJ2-1): EPEVTQTPSHQVTQMGQEVILRCVPISNHLYFYWYRQILGQKVEFLVSFYNNEISEKSEIFDDQFSVERPDGSNFTLKIRSTKLEDSAMYFCASVRNSDEQFFGPGTRLTVL.

This clone was seen at least ten times. Read sequence stops 3 residues before the CDR3 end, and the germline J gene provides the missing end. This rearrangement joins TRBV5-1 to TRBJ1-2; D might be TRBD1 (6 bases). The V end lost 0 bases, the J end lost 4 bases, and 13 bases lay between the germline ends. Germline values: CDR1 SGHRS, CDR2 YFSETQ. The CDR3 consists of 15 residues. The CDR3 region is CASSLDLGAGYGYTF. The part of the CDR3 DNA that was read is TGCGCCAGCAGCTTGGATCTGGGGGCTGGCTATGGC.

In this sample, this clone turned up many times. The CDR3 goes on 3 residues after the read ends, and that part is filled in from the germline J gene. The chain has TRBV29-1 and TRBJ2-5; D could derive from TRBD1 or TRBD2 (6 bases each). The CDR3 is 12 amino acids. CDR1 and CDR2 (germline): SQVTM, ANQGSEA. The V and J ends lost 7 bases and 5 bases respectively, with 14 bases between them. The part of the CDR3 DNA that was read is TGCAGCGCAATCCAGGGGAGGGAGACC. This encodes CSAIQGRET. The full CDR3 sequence reads CSAIQGRETQYF.

Remarks on this clone: The read ends 3 residues shy of where the CDR3 ends; the end is completed using the germline J gene. The chain joins TRBV20-1 to TRBJ2-7; TRBD1 is a possible D gene (6 bases). The germline V and J ends were trimmed by 6 bases and 0 bases, with 12 bases remaining between them. CDR1 is DFQATT and CDR2 is SNEGSKA in the germline V gene (reference sequence). The CDR3 has 13 amino acids. The chain's CDR3 is CSANRARSYEQYF. The covered CDR3 bases are TGCAGTGCCAACAGGGCCCGCTCCTACGAG.

This clone came up many times. The CDR3 DNA, read in part, is TGTGCCAGCTCACCCCTTACTAGCGGGAGAGGGCCGGGGGCCAAAAACATT. Its translation: CASSPLTSGRGPGAKNI. In full, the CDR3 is CASSPLTSGRGPGAKNIQYF. The chain links TRBV18 to TRBJ2-4; TRBD2 matches at 11 bases. Coverage ceases 3 residues before the CDR3 finishes, and the germline J gene fills in the end. Germline loops: CDR1 KGHSH, CDR2 LQKENI. The V gene end was trimmed by 3 bases and the J gene end by 1 base; junction bases not matched to a gene: 14. The CDR3 consists of 20 residues.

Points on this clone: The CDR3 end is not reached by the read, which stops 3 residues before it; the germline J gene fills it in. The chain employs TRBV19 and TRBJ1-1, with 11 bases fitting TRBD1. The germline V gene has CDR1 LNHDA and CDR2 SQIVND (reference sequence). There are 15 residues in the CDR3. Losses at the gene ends were 1 base for V and 4 bases for J; bases not matched to a gene: 2. CDR3 region: CASSIGTGGVTEAFF. The DNA read from the CDR3 is TGTGCCAGTAGTATAGGGACAGGGGGCGTCACTGAA.

This clone was counted ten times or more. CDR3 sequence reads: CASSPTVQEYNEQFF. The CDR3 bases that were read are TGTGCCAGCAGCCCCACCGTACAGGAGTACAATGAG. V is TRBV11-3 and J is TRBJ2-1, with D possibly TRBD1 on 5 matching bases. With the read ending 3 residues before the CDR3 end, the germline J gene is used to fill in that end. Trimming pared 5 bases from V and 4 bases from J, leaving 15 bases between. The CDR3 is 15 residues long. Germline CDR1 reads SGHNT; CDR2 reads YENEEA.

The table lists this clone with many counts. The read ends 3 residues shy of where the CDR3 ends; the end is completed using the germline J gene. The rearrangement uses TRBV10-3 and TRBJ2-7, with 9 bases lining up with TRBD1. CDR3 length: 13 residues. CDR1 and CDR2 (germline): ENHRY, SYGVKD. Trimming cost V 5 bases and J 5 bases; bases outside gene matches: 4. Here the CDR3 reads CAISSRQGDEQYF. CDR3 DNA, as far as it was read: TGTGCCATCAGTTCCCGACAGGGGGACGAG.

This clone was seen repeatedly, ten times or more. The read terminates 3 residues before the CDR3 end, so the remaining end is supplied by the germline J gene. The chain combines TRBV5-1 with TRBJ2-5, with 10 nucleotides matching TRBD1. The trim removed 6 bases at V and 2 bases at J, leaving 10 bases unmatched. There are 16 residues in the CDR3. CDR1 and CDR2 from the germline V gene are SGHRS and YFSETQ. CDR3 bases read: TGCGCCAGCAAGCAAACCGGGACAGGGGTACAAGAGACC. Its translation is CASKQTGTGVQET. The CDR3 in full is CASKQTGTGVQETQYF. Supplemented by reference TRBV5-1 and TRBJ2-5, the full variable domain reads KAGVTQTPRYLIKTRGQQVTLSCSPISGHRSVSWYQQTPGQGLQFLFEYFSETQRNKGNFPGRFSGRQFSNSRSEMNVSTLELGDSALYLCASKQTGTGVQETQYFGPGTRLLVL.

The covered CDR3 bases are TGTGCCAGTAGCGAGACAGGGCAGTACGAG. This encodes CASSETGQYE. In full, the CDR3 is CASSETGQYEQYF. The rearrangement joins TRBV19 to TRBJ2-7, with 7 positions matching TRBD1. From the germline J gene comes the end of the CDR3, since the read stops 3 residues before it. Germline assignment: CDR1 LNHDA and CDR2 SQIVND (reference sequence). V lost 6 bases to trimming and J lost 4 bases; unmatched junction nucleotides: 6. The CDR3 is made up of 13 amino acids.

This clone has a handful of counts. Read coverage stops 3 residues before the CDR3 terminus; the germline J gene supplies the remainder. This chain links TRBV6-1 with TRBJ2-3, with TRBD2 identical over 9 bases. CDR1 is MNHNS and CDR2 is SASEGT in the germline V gene. The CDR3 has 17 residues. J gave up 3 bases and V 2 bases, and 9 bases lay outside the gene matches. CDR3 in amino acids: CASSESAGGRGTDTQYF. CDR3 DNA, as far as it was read: TGTGCCAGCAGTGAATCGGCTGGCGGGAGGGGGACAGATACG.

About this clone: The CDR3 extends 3 residues past the end of the read, so its final part is completed from the germline J gene. The rearrangement uses TRBV2 and TRBJ1-4, with D tentatively TRBD1 (6 bases). V lost 7 bases and J lost 4, with 19 bases in between. This CDR3 region has 16 residues. Germline V gene sequence: CDR1 SNHLY, CDR2 FYNNEI. The CDR3 DNA, read in part, is TGTGCCAGCATACTCCTTCTCCGGGACAATAATGAAAAA. Amino acids: CASILLLRDNNEK. The CDR3 in its entirety is CASILLLRDNNEKLFF.

With respect to this clone: The junction departs from germline at one end; a sequencing error may be responsible. The observed sequence ends 3 residues before the CDR3 terminus, with the missing tail filled in from the germline J gene. The rearrangement joins TRBV6-2 or TRBV6-3 to TRBJ2-5; TRBD1 aligns across 11 bases. Germline V gene data show CDR1 as MNHEY and CDR2 as SVGEGT. The CDR3 is made up of 14 amino acids. CDR3 amino acids: CASSSDRGQVTQYF. CDR3 DNA (partial): TGTGCCAGCAGTTCGGACAGGGGGCAAGTGACC.

This clone has at least ten counts. The read finishes 3 residues shy of the CDR3 end, and the germline J gene is used to complete it. The V call is TRBV5-1, the J call TRBJ2-5; TRBD1 matches at 7 bases. CDR1 and CDR2 (germline): SGHRS, YFSETQ. The length of the CDR3 is 15 residues. Germline trimming cut 0 bases from V and 3 bases from J; bases unmatched to any gene: 5. CDR3 DNA (partial): TGCGCCAGCAGCTTGGGGCCCGGGACAGAAGAGACC. Translated, it gives CASSLGPGTEET. The entire CDR3 protein reads CASSLGPGTEETQYF.

The CDR3 here is CASSEQQYNEQFF. The DNA read from the CDR3 is TGTGCCAGCAGTGAACAACAATACAATGAG. The chain links TRBV2 to TRBJ2-1, with no clear D. The sequence runs out 3 residues before the end of the CDR3; the remainder is reconstructed from the germline J gene. The ends were cut back, 2 bases at V and 4 bases at J, with 6 bases in the middle. The CDR3 totals 13 residues. Germline values: CDR1 SNHLY, CDR2 FYNNEI. The full variable domain, completed using reference TRBV2 and TRBJ2-1, is EPEVTQTPSHQVTQMGQEVILRCVPISNHLYFYWYRQILGQKVEFLVSFYNNEISEKSEIFDDQFSVERPDGSNFTLKIRSTKLEDSAMYFCASSEQQYNEQFFGPGTRLTVL.

Notes on this clone: Coverage ceases 3 residues before the CDR3 finishes, and the germline J gene fills in the end. The chain has TRBV2 and TRBJ1-4, with 9 bases identical to TRBD1. Losses at the gene ends were 5 bases for V and 3 bases for J; bases not matched to a gene: 4. The CDR3 runs 15 residues. Germline CDR1 and CDR2: SNHLY and FYNNEI. The part of the CDR3 DNA that was read is TGTGCCAGCAGTCGCAACAGGGGGCCTAATGAAAAA. This translates into CASSRNRGPNEK. The full CDR3 protein is CASSRNRGPNEKLFF.

Notes on this clone: The missing CDR3 end, 3 residues past where the read stops, is filled in from the germline J gene. The chain carries TRBV30 and TRBJ2-3; 10 bases align to TRBD2. Germline CDR1 reads GTSNPN; CDR2 reads SVGIG (reference sequence). V shed 2 bases and J 2 bases; nucleotides not matched to a gene: 4. The CDR3 contains 15 residues. This CDR3 is CAWSPTSGYTDTQYF. The DNA read from the CDR3 is TGTGCCTGGAGTCCGACTAGCGGGTACACAGATACG.

This clone was detected only a few times. Coverage ceases 3 residues before the CDR3 finishes, and the germline J gene fills in the end. The chain uses TRBV7-9 and TRBJ2-3; no clear D. The germline V gene has CDR1 SEHNR and CDR2 FQNEAQ (reference sequence). The CDR3 extends over 13 amino acids. Trimming took off 3 bases at V and 3 bases at J, with 7 bases between the two ends. The CDR3 here is CASSFEVTDTQYF. The sequenced CDR3 bases are TGTGCCAGCAGCTTTGAGGTGACAGATACG.

Comment on this clone: The read finishes 3 residues shy of the CDR3 end, and the germline J gene is used to complete it. This rearrangement joins TRBV7-9 to TRBJ2-5; 7 bases are a match to TRBD1. Germline V gives CDR1 SEHNR, CDR2 FQNEAQ (reference sequence). The CDR3 sequence is 14 residues long. J was trimmed by 5 bases and V by 4 bases; bases with no gene match: 7. Partial CDR3 DNA: TGTGCCAGCAGCTCCATGGGGACAGCGGAGACC. Protein: CASSSMGTAET. The entire CDR3 protein is CASSSMGTAETQYF.

This clone was observed at least ten times. Coverage ceases 3 residues before the CDR3 finishes, and the germline J gene fills in the end. The rearrangement uses TRBV2 and TRBJ2-1, with D possibly TRBD2 on 6 matching bases. This CDR3 comprises 14 residues. Trimming shortened V by 10 bases and J by 7 bases, and 20 bases separated the two germline ends. Germline V lookup: CDR1 SNHLY, CDR2 FYNNEI. Incomplete CDR3 DNA: TGTGCCACCGCCTCCCGTAGCGGAGGAAATGAG. The encoded protein is CATASRSGGNE. The whole CDR3 sequence reads CATASRSGGNEQFF.

This clone has at least ten counts. The sequenced fragment ends 3 residues before the CDR3 boundary, so the rest is inferred from the germline J gene. The chain couples TRBV24-1 to TRBJ2-5; 7 nucleotides line up with TRBD2. CDR3 length: 15 residues. Per germline, CDR1 KGHDR and CDR2 SFDVKD. The ends lost 5 bases at V and 5 bases at J; junction bases unmatched: 10. The sequenced CDR3 bases are TGTGCCACCAGTGCGTTACTAGCGTTGGGGGAGACC. Protein sequence: CATSALLALGET. The complete CDR3 sequence is CATSALLALGETQYF.

This clone was found many times. The sequenced fragment ends 3 residues before the CDR3 boundary, so the rest is inferred from the germline J gene. The V and J genes are TRBV5-1 and TRBJ2-3, with D possibly TRBD1 on 8 matching bases. The germline V gene has CDR1 SGHRS and CDR2 YFSETQ. This CDR3 region has 14 residues. Trimming took 0 bases from V and 5 from J, leaving 10 bases between them. This chain's CDR3 is CASSLDRGGDTQYF. The covered CDR3 bases are TGCGCCAGCAGCTTGGACAGGGGGGGAGATACG.

This clone was recorded a few times. The read halts 3 residues ahead of the CDR3 end, with the missing end drawn from the germline J gene. This chain joins TRBV7-6 and TRBJ2-7, with 9 positions matching TRBD2. The V gene end was trimmed by 5 bases and the J gene end by 2 bases; junction bases not matched to a gene: 7. CDR1 and CDR2 (germline): SGHVS, FNYEAQ. This CDR3 region has 15 residues. The CDR3 DNA, read in part, is TGTGCCAGCAGCCCCCAAACTAGCGGGCCCTACGAG. This sequence encodes CASSPQTSGPYE. The CDR3, in full, reads CASSPQTSGPYEQYF.

This clone came up a few times. A read error may produce the germline difference seen at one junction end. With the read ending 3 residues before the CDR3 end, the germline J gene is used to fill in that end. V is TRBV7-3 and J is TRBJ2-1; D is possibly TRBD1 (6 bases). The CDR3 spans 13 residues. Germline loops: CDR1 SGHTA, CDR2 FQGTGA. The CDR3 here is CSSSVTGYNEQFF. The CDR3 bases that were read are TGTTCCAGCAGCGTTACAGGGTACAATGAG.

Notes on this clone: The sequence runs out 3 residues before the end of the CDR3; the remainder is reconstructed from the germline J gene. The rearrangement joins TRBV5-1 to TRBJ2-7; D perhaps matches TRBD2 (6 bases). V was pared by 0 bases and J by 0 bases, with 7 bases between. Looked up from germline, CDR1 is SGHRS and CDR2 is YFSETQ. The CDR3 runs 14 residues. The CDR3 here is CASSLGRGSYEQYF. CDR3 DNA (partial): TGCGCCAGCAGCTTGGGGCGGGGCTCCTACGAG. The full variable domain, in which reference TRBV5-1 and TRBJ2-7 provide the parts outside the CDR3, is KAGVTQTPRYLIKTRGQQVTLSCSPISGHRSVSWYQQTPGQGLQFLFEYFSETQRNKGNFPGRFSGRQFSNSRSEMNVSTLELGDSALYLCASSLGRGSYEQYFGPGTRLTVT.

The DNA read from the CDR3 is TGCGCCAGCAGCCTACGGACAGGGAACTCCTACGAG. Its translation: CASSLRTGNSYE. The full-length CDR3 reads as CASSLRTGNSYEQYF. The rearrangement links TRBV5-1 to TRBJ2-7; 8 bases fit TRBD1. The read terminates 3 residues before the CDR3 end, so the remaining end is supplied by the germline J gene. The CDR3 extends over 15 amino acids. Germline V gene data show CDR1 as SGHRS and CDR2 as YFSETQ. The V and J ends lost 4 bases and 0 bases, in that order; junction bases with no gene match: 6.

A few counts support this clone. With the read ending 3 residues before the CDR3 end, the germline J gene is used to fill in that end. The chain links TRBV18 to TRBJ2-3; D remains ambiguous. The V end lost 6 bases, the J end lost 6 bases, and 16 bases lay between the germline ends. Germline assignment: CDR1 KGHSH and CDR2 LQKENI. There are 14 residues in the CDR3. CDR3 DNA (partial): TGTGCCAGCTCGATTACTGCCTCCGGGGATACG. It is translated as CASSITASGDT. The full CDR3 protein is CASSITASGDTQYF.

This clone was picked up many times. The CDR3 end lies 3 residues beyond the end of the read and is filled in from the germline J gene. The genes are TRBV10-1 and TRBJ2-2, with D possibly being TRBD1 (5 bases). This CDR3 is built from 13 residues. The V and J ends lost 3 bases and 7 bases respectively, with 9 bases between them. The germline V gene has CDR1 WNHNN and CDR2 SYGVQD (reference sequence). The CDR3 protein is CASSDQGNGELFF. CDR3 bases read: TGCGCCAGCAGTGATCAGGGAAACGGGGAG.

Ten or more counts support this clone. The observed sequence ends 3 residues before the CDR3 terminus, with the missing tail filled in from the germline J gene. The rearrangement links TRBV7-9 to TRBJ2-1; the match to TRBD2 covers 7 bases. This CDR3 contains 14 residues. Germline loops: CDR1 SEHNR, CDR2 FQNEAQ (reference sequence). Trimming removed 10 bases from V and 9 bases from J; junction bases left unmatched: 15. CDR3 bases read: TGTGCCACTTCCTGGGCTAGCGGACTTAGTGAG. Translating it yields CATSWASGLSE. The full CDR3 protein is CATSWASGLSEQFF.